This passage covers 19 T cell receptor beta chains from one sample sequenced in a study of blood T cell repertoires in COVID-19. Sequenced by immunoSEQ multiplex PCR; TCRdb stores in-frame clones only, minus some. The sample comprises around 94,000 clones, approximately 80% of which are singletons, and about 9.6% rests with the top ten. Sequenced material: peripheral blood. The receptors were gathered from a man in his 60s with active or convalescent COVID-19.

The CDR3 loop reads CASRPGTSGRATDTQYF. The DNA for the CDR3 is TGCGCCAGCAGGCCAGGGACTAGCGGGAGGGCCACAGATACGCAGTATTTT. The chain uses TRBV5-1 and TRBJ2-3; 16 positions match TRBD2. V was pared by 5 bases and J by 2 bases, with 5 bases of the junction left unmatched. Germline assignment: CDR1 SGHRS and CDR2 YFSETQ. The CDR3 extends over 17 amino acids.

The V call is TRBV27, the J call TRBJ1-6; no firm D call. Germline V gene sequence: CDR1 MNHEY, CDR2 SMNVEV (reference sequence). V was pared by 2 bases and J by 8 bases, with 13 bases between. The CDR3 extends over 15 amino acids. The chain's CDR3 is CASSLGSGWDSPLHF. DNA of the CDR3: TGTGCCAGCAGTTTAGGTTCGGGGTGGGATTCACCCCTCCACTTT.

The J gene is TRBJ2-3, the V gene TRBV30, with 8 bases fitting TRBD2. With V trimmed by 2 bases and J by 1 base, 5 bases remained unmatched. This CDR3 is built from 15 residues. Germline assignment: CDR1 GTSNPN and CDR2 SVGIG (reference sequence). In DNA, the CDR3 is TGTGCCTGGAGTCGGGGCGGGAGGCGCACAGATACGCAGTATTTT. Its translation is CAWSRGGRRTDTQYF.

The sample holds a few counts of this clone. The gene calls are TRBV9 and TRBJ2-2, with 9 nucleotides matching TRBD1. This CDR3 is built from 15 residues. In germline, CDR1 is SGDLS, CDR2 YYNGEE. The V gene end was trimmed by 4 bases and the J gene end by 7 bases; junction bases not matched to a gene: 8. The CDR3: CASSRGQGVLGELFF. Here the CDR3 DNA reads TGTGCCAGCAGCCGGGGACAGGGTGTTCTCGGGGAGCTGTTTTTT.

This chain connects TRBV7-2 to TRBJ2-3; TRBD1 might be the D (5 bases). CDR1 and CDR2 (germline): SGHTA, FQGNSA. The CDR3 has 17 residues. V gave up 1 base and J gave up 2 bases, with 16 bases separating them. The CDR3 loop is CASSLGQRSLDTDTQYF. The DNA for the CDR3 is TGTGCCAGCAGCTTAGGACAGAGAAGTCTAGACACAGATACGCAGTATTTT.

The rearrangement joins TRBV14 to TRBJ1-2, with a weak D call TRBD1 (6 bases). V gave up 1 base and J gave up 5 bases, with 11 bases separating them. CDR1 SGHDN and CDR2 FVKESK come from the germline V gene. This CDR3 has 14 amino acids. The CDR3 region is CASSQVQGRYGYTF. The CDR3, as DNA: TGTGCCAGCAGCCAAGTACAGGGTCGGTATGGCTACACCTTC.

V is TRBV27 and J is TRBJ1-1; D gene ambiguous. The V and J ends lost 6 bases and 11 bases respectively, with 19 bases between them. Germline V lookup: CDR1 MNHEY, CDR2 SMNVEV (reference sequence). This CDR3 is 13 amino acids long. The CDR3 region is CASSQTGTLEAFF. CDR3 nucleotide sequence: TGTGCCAGCAGCCAGACCGGTACTTTGGAGGCTTTCTTT.

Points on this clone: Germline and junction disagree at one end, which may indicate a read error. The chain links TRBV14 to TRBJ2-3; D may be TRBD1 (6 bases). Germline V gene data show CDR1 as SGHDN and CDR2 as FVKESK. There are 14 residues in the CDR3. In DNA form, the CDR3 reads TGTGCCAGCAGCCAATATGGGGGCTCCAGCGCTCGGAGTTTT. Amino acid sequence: CASSQYGGSSARSF. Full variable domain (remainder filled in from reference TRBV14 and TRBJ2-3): EAGVTQFPSHSVIEKGQTVTLRCDPISGHDNLYWYRRVMGKEIKFLLHFVKESKQDESGMPNNRFLAERTGGTYSTLKVQPAELEDSGVYFCASSQYGGSSARSFGPGTRLTVL.

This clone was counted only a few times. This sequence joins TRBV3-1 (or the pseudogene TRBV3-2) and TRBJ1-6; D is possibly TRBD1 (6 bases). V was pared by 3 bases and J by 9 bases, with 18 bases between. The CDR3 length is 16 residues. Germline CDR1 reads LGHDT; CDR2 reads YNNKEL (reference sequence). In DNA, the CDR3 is TGTGCCAGCAGCCATGATACAGGGCGCTTTGCTTCACCCCTCCACTTT. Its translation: CASSHDTGRFASPLHF.

The CDR3 region is CASSARLAGKDEQYV. CDR3 bases: TGTGCCAGCAGTGCCCGACTAGCGGGAAAAGACGAGCAGTACGTC. V is TRBV28 and J is TRBJ2-7; 11 nucleotides align to TRBD2. V dropped 5 bases and J dropped 5; count of bases not matched to a gene: 8. CDR1 is MDHEN, CDR2 SYDVKM, per germline. This CDR3 region has 15 residues.

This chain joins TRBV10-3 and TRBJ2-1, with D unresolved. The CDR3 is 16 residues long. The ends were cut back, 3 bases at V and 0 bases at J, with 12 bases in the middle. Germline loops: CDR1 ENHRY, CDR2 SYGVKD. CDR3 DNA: TGTGCCATCAGTGACGCGTACCAAAGCTCCTACAATGAGCAGTTCTTC. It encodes CAISDAYQSSYNEQFF.

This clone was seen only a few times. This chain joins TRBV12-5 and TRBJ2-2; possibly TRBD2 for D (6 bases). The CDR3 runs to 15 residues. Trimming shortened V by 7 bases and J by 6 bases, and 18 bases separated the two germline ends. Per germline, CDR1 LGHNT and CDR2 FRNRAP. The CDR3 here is CASAPGTSWAGELFF. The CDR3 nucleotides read TGTGCTAGTGCCCCCGGGACTTCCTGGGCCGGGGAGCTGTTTTTT.

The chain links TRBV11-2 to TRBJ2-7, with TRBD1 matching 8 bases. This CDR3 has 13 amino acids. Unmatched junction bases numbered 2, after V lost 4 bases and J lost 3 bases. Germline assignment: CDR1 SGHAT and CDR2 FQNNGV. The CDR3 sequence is CASSWDRNYEQYF. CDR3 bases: TGTGCCAGCAGCTGGGACAGGAACTACGAGCAGTACTTC.

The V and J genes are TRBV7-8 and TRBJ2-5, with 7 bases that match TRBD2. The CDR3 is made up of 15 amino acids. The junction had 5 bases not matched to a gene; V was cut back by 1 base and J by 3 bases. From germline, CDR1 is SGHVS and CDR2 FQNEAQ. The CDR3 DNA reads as TGTGCCAGCAGCTTAGGCGGGGGATTAAAAGAGACCCAGTACTTC. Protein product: CASSLGGGLKETQYF.

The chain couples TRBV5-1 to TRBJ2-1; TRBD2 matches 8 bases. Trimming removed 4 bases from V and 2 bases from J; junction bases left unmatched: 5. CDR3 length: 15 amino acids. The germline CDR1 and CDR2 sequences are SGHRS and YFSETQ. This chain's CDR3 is CASSPSGPTYNEQFF. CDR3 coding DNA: TGCGCCAGCAGCCCTAGCGGGCCTACCTACAATGAGCAGTTCTTC.

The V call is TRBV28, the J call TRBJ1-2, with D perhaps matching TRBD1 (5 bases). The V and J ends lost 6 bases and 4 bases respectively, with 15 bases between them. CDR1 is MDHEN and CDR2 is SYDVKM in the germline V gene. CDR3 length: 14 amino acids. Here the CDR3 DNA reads TGTGCCAGCAGGACCCCGGGGGGTGCCTATGGCTACACCTTC. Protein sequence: CASRTPGGAYGYTF.

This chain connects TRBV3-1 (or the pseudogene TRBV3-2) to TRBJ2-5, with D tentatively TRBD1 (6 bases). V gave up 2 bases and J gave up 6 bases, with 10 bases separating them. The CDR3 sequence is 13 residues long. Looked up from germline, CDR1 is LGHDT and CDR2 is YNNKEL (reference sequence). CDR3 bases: TGTGCCAGCAGCCAAAGGGGGTTGCAGACCCAGTACTTC. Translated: CASSQRGLQTQYF.

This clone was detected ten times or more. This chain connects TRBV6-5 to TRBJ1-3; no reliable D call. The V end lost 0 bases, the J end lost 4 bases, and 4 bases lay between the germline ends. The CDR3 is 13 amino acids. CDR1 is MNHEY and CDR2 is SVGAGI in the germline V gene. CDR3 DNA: TGTGCCAGCAGTTACTCGGCAGGAAACACCATATATTTT. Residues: CASSYSAGNTIYF.

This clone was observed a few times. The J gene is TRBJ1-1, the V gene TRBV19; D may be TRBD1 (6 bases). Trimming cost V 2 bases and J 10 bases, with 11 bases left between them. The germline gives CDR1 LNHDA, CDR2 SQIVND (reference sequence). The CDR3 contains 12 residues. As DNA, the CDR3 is TGTGCCAGTAGTATAAGACAGGAAAGAGCTTTCTTT. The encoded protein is CASSIRQERAFF.